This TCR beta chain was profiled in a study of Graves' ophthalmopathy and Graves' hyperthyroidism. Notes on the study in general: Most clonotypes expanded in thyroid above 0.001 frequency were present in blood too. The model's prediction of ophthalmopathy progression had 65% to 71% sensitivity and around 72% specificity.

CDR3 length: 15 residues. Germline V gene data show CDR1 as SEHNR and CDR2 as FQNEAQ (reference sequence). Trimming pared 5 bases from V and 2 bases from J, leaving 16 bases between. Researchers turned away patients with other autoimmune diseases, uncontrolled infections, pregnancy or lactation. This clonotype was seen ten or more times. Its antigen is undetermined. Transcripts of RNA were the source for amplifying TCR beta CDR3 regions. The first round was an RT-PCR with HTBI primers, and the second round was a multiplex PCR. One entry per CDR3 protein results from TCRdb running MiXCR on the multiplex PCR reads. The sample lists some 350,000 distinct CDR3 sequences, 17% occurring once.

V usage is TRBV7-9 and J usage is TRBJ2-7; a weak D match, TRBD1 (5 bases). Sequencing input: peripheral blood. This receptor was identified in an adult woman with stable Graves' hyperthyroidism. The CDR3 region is CASSPLTGDPYEQYF. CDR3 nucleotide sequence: TGTGCCAGCAGCCCCTTAACAGGAGACCCCTACGAGCAGTACTTC.